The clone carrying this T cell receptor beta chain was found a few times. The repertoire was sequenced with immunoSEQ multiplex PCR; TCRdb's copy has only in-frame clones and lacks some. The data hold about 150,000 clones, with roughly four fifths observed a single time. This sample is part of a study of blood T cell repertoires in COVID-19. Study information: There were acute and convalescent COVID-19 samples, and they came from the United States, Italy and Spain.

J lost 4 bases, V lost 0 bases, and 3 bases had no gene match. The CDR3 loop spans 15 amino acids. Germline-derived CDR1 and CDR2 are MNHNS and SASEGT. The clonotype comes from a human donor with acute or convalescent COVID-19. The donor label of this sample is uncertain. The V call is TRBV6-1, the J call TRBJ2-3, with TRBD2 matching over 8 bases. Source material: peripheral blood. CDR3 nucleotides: TGTGCCAGCAGTGAAGCAGGCGGGAGGTCAGATACGCAGTATTTT. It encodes CASSEAGGRSDTQYF.